The entry below describes one T cell receptor beta chain. Assay: immunoSEQ multiplex PCR; the TCRdb copy retains only in-frame clones and omits some. The sample comprises approximately 130,000 clones, approximately 96% of which are singletons, and about 0.45% rests with the top ten. V shed 6 bases and J shed 2 bases, with 10 bases lying between them. This CDR3 has 13 amino acids. Germline lookup yields CDR1 SEHNR and CDR2 FQNEAQ (reference sequence). This entry is derived from a study of T cell changes during pregnancy in multiple sclerosis. The gene calls are TRBV7-9 and TRBJ1-1; D gene uncertain. This sequence was found in a female donor with multiple sclerosis, enrolled in a pregnancy study. Sequencing was performed on peripheral blood, taken after pregnancy. The CDR3 nucleotides read TGTGCCAGCAGTGGGCGGGTAAACACTGAAGCTTTCTTT. Translating it yields CASSGRVNTEAFF.